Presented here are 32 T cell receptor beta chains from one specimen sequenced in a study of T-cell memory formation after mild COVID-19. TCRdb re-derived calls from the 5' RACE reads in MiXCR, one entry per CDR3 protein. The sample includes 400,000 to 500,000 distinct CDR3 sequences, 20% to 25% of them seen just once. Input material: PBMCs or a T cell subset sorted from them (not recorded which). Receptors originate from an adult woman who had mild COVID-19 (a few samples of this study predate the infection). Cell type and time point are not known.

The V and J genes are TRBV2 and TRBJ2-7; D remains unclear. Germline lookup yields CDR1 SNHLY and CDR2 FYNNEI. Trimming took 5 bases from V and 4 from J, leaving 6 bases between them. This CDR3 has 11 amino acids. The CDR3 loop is CASSNKYEQYF. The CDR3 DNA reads TGTGCCAGCAGTAACAAGTACGAGCAGTACTTC.

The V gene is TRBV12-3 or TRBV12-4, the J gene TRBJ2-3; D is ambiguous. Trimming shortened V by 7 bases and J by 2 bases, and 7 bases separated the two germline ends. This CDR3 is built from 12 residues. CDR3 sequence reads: CASTNTTDTQYF. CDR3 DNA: TGTGCCAGCACCAATACCACAGATACGCAGTATTTT.

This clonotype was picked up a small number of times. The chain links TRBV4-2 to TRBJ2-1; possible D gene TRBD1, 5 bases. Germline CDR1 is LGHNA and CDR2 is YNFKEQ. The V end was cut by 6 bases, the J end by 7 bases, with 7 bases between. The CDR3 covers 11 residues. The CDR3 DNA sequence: TGTGCCAGCAGAAGGGGTAATGAGCAGTTCTTC. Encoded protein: CASRRGNEQFF.

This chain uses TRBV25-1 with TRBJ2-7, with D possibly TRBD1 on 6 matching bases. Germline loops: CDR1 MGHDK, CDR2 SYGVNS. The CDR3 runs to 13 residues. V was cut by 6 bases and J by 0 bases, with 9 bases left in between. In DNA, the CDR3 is TGTGCCAGCAGGGGACACAACTCCTACGAGCAGTACTTC. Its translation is CASRGHNSYEQYF.

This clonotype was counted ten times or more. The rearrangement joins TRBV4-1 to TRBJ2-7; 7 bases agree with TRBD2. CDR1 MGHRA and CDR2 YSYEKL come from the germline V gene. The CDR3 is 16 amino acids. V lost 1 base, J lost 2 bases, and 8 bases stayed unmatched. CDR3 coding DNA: TGCGCCAGCAGCCAAGCCCTCAGGGCGGGGGCCTACGAGCAGTACTTC. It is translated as CASSQALRAGAYEQYF.

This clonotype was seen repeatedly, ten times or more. For the CDR3, the DNA is TGTGCCTGGACTAGCGGGAACGTCGAGCAGTACTTC. This encodes CAWTSGNVEQYF. The J gene is TRBJ2-7, the V gene TRBV30, with TRBD2 matching 9 bases. The CDR3 is 12 amino acids. J lost 6 bases, V lost 4 bases, and 4 bases had no gene match. Germline V CDR1 and CDR2: GTSNPN, SVGIG (reference sequence).

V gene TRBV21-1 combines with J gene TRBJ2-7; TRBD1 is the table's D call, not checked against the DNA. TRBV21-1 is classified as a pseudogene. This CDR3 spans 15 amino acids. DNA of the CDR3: TGTGCCAGCACCCCAAGGGGGCAGGGAAAAGACGAGCAGTACTTC. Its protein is CASTPRGQGKDEQYF.

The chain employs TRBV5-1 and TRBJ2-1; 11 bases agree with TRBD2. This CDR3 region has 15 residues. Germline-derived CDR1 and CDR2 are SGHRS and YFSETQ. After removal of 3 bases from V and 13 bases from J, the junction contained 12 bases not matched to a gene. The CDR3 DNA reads TGCGCCAGCAGCTCCACTAGCGGGAGAGGGGTAAAACAGTTCTTC. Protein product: CASSSTSGRGVKQFF.

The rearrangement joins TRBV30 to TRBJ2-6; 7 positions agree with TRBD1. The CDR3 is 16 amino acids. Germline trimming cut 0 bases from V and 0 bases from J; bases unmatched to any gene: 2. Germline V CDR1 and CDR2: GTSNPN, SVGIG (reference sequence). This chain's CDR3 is CAWSVGGVSGANVLTF. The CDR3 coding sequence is TGTGCCTGGAGTGTAGGGGGCGTCTCTGGGGCCAACGTCCTGACTTTC.

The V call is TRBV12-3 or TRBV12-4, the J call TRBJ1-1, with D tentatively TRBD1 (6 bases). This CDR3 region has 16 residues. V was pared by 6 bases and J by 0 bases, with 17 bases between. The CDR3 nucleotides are TGTGCCAGCAGCGTCTCCGGGACACAACTGAACACTGAAGCTTTCTTT. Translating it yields CASSVSGTQLNTEAFF.

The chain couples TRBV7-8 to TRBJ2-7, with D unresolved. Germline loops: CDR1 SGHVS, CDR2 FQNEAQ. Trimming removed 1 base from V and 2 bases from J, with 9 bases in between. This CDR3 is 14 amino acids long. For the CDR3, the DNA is TGTGCCAGCAGCTTAGTAGGCTTTCCCTACGAGCAGTACTTC. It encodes CASSLVGFPYEQYF. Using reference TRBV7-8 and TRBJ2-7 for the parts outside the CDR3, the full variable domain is GAGVSQSPRYKVAKRGQDVALRCDPISGHVSLFWYQQALGQGPEFLTYFQNEAQLDKSGLPSDRFFAERPEGSVSTLKIQRTQQEDSAVYLCASSLVGFPYEQYFGPGTRLTVT.

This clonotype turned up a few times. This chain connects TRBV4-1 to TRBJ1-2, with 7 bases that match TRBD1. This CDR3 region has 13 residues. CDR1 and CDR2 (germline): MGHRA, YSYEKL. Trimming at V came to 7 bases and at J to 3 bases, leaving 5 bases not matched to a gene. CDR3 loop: CASTGGGYYGYTF. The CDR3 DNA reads TGCGCCAGCACAGGAGGGGGCTACTATGGCTACACCTTC.

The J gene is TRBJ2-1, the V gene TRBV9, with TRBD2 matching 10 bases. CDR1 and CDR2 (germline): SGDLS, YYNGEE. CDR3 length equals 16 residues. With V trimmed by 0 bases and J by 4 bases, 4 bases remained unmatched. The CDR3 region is CASSVGLAGDYNEQFF. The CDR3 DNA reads TGTGCCAGCAGCGTAGGGCTAGCGGGGGATTACAATGAGCAGTTCTTC. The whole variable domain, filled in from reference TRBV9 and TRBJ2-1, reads DSGVTQTPKHLITATGQRVTLRCSPRSGDLSVYWYQQSLDQGLQFLIQYYNGEERAKGNILERFSAQQFPDLHSELNLSSLELGDSALYFCASSVGLAGDYNEQFFGPGTRLTVL.

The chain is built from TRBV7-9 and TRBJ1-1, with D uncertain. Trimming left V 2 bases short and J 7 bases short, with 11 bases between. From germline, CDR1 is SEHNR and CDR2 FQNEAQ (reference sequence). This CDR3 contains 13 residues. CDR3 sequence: CASSLRFQDEAFF. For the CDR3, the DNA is TGTGCCAGCAGCTTACGGTTTCAAGATGAAGCTTTCTTT. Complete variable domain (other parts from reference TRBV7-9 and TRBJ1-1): DTGVSQNPRHKITKRGQNVTFRCDPISEHNRLYWYRQTLGQGPEFLTYFQNEAQLEKSRLLSDRFSAERPKGSFSTLEIQRTEQGDSAMYLCASSLRFQDEAFFGQGTRLTVV.

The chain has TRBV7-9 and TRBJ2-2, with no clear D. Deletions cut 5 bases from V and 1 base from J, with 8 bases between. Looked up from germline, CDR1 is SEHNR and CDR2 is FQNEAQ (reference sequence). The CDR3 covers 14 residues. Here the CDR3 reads CASSPSQNTGELFF. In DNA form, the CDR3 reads TGTGCCAGCAGCCCCTCGCAGAACACCGGGGAGCTGTTTTTT. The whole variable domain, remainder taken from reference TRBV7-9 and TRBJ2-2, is DTGVSQNPRHKITKRGQNVTFRCDPISEHNRLYWYRQTLGQGPEFLTYFQNEAQLEKSRLLSDRFSAERPKGSFSTLEIQRTEQGDSAMYLCASSPSQNTGELFFGEGSRLTVL.

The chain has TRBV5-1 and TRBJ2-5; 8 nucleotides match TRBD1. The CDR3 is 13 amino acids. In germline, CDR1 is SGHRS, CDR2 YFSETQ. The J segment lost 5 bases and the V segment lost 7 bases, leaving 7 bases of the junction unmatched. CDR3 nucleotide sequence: TGCGCCAGCCAGACAGGGGACCGGGAGACCCAGTACTTC. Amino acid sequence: CASQTGDRETQYF.

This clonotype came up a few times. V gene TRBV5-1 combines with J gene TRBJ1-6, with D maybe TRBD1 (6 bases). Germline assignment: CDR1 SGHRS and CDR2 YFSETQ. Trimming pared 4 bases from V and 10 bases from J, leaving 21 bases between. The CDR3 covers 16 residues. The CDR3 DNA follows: TGCGCCAGCAGCATCCGGGACATCGGGTTCTCGTCACCCCTCCACTTT. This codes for CASSIRDIGFSSPLHF.

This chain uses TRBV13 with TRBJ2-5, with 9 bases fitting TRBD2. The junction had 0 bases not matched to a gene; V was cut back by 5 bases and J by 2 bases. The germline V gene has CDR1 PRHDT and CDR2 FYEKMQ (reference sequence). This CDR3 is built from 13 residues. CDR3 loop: CASSAGGQETQYF. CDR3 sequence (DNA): TGTGCCAGCAGCGCGGGGGGGCAAGAGACCCAGTACTTC.

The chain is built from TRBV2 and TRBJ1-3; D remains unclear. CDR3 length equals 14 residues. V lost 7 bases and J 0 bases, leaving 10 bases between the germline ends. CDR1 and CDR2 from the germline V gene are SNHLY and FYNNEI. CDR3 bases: TGTGCCAGCACTCCGAAGAGCTCTGGAAACACCATATATTTT. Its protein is CASTPKSSGNTIYF.

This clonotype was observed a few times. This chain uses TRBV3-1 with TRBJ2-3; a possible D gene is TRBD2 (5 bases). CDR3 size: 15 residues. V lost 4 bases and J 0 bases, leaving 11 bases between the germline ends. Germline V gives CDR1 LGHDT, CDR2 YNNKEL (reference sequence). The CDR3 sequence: CASSPGITSTDTQYF. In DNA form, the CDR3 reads TGTGCCAGCAGCCCCGGGATTACTAGCACAGATACGCAGTATTTT.

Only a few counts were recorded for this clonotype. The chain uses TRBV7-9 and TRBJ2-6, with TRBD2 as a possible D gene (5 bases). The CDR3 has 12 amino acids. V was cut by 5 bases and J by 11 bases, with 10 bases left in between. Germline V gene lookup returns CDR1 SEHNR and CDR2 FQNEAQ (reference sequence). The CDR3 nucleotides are TGTGCCAGCAGCCCGGCCGGGGACGTCCTGACTTTC. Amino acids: CASSPAGDVLTF.

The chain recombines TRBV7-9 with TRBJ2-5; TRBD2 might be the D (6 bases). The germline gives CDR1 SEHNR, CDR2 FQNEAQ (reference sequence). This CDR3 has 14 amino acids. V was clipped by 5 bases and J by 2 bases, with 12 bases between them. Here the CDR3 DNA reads TGTGCCAGCAGCCTTCTAGCGCGACAAGAGACCCAGTACTTC. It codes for CASSLLARQETQYF.

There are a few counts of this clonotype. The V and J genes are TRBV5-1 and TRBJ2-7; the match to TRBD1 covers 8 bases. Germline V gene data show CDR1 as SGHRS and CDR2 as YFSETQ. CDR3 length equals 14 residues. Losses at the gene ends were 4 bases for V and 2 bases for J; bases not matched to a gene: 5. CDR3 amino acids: CASSHRGTTYEQYF. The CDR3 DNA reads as TGCGCCAGCAGCCACAGGGGGACAACCTACGAGCAGTACTTC.

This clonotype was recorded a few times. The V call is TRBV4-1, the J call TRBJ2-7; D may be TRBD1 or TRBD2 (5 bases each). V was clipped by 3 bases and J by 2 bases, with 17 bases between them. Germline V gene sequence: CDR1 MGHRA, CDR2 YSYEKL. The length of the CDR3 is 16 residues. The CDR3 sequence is CASSHPGGTGTYEQYF. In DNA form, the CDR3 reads TGCGCCAGCAGCCACCCCGGAGGAACAGGAACCTACGAGCAGTACTTC.

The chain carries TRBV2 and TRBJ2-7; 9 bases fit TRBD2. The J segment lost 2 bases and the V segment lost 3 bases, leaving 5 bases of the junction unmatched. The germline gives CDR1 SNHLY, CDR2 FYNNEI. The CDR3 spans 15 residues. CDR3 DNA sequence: TGTGCCAGCAGTGACATAGCGGGGGTAACCTACGAGCAGTACTTC. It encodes CASSDIAGVTYEQYF.

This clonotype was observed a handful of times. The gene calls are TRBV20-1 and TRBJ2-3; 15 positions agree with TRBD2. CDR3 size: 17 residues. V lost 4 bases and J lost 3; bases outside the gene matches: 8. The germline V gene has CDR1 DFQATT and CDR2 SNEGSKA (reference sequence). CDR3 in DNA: TGCAGTGCTACCCCCGGGACTAGCGGGGGGCCTACAGATACGCAGTATTTT. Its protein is CSATPGTSGGPTDTQYF.

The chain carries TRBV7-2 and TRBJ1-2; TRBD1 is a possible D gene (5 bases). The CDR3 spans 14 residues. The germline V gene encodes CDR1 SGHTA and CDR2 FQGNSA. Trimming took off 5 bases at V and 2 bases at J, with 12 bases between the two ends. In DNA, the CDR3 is TGTGCCAGCAGCGTCCAGGGAGGAAACTATGGCTACACCTTC. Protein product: CASSVQGGNYGYTF.

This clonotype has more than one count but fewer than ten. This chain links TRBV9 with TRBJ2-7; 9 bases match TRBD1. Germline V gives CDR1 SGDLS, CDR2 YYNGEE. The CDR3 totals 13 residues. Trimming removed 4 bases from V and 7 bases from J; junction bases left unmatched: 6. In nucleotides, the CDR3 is TGTGCCAGCAGCAACACAGGGGGCGTTGAGCAGTACTTC. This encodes CASSNTGGVEQYF.

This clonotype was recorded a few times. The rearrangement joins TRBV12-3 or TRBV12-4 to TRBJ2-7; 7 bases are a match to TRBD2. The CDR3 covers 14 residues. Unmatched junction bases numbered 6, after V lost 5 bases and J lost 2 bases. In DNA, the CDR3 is TGTGCCAGCAGTCCCCTAGCGGCCACCTACGAGCAGTACTTC. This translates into CASSPLAATYEQYF.

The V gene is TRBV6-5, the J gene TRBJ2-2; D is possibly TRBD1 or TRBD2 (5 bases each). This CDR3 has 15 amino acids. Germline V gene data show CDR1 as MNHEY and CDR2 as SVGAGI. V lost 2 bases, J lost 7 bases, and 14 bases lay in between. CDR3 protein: CASSYQGRTGGELFF. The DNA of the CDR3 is TGTGCCAGCAGTTACCAGGGACGTACCGGCGGGGAGCTGTTTTTT.

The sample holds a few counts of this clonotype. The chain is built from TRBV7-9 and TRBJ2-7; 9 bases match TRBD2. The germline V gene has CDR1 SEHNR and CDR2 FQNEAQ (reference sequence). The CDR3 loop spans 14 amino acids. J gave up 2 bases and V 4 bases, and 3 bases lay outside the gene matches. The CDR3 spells CASSSRLAAYEQYF. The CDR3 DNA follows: TGTGCCAGCAGCTCCAGACTAGCGGCCTACGAGCAGTACTTC.

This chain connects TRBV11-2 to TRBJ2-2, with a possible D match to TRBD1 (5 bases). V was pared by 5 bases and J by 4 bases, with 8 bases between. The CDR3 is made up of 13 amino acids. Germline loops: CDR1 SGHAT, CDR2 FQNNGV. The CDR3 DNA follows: TGTGCCAGCAGCCCAGACAGCACCGGGGAGCTGTTTTTT. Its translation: CASSPDSTGELFF.